This section outlines one TCR beta chain sequence together with its context. This table comes from immunoSEQ multiplex PCR, and its TCRdb copy is limited to in-frame clones, with some not included. The sample consists of roughly 370,000 clones, roughly 89% of them appearing once. The entry originates in a study of blood T cell repertoires in COVID-19. Germline V gives CDR1 MNHEY, CDR2 SVGEGT. The CDR3 length is 13 residues. V gave up 6 bases and J gave up 4 bases, with 10 bases separating them. Sequenced sample: PBMCs or T cells enriched from blood (not recorded which). This TCR was recovered from a woman aged 45 to 65 who had recovered from COVID-19. The genes are TRBV6-2 or TRBV6-3 and TRBJ1-5; D gene uncertain. This CDR3 is CASSTTTNQPQHF. In DNA form, the CDR3 reads TGTGCCAGCAGCACGACTACGAATCAGCCCCAGCATTTT.